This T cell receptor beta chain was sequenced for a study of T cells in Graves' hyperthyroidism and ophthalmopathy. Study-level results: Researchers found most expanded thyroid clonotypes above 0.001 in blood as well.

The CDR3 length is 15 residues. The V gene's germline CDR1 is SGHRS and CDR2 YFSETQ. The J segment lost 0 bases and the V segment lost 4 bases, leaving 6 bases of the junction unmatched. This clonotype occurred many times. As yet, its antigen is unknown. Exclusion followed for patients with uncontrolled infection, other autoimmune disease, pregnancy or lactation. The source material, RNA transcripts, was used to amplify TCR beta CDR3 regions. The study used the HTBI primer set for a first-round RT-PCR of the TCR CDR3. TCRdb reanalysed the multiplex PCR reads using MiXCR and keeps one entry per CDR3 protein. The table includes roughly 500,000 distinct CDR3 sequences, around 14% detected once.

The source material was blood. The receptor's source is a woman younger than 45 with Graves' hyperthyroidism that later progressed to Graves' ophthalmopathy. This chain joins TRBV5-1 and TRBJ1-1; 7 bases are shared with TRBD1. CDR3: CASSHTGVLNTEAFF. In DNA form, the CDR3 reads TGCGCCAGCAGCCACACAGGGGTCCTGAACACTGAAGCTTTCTTT.